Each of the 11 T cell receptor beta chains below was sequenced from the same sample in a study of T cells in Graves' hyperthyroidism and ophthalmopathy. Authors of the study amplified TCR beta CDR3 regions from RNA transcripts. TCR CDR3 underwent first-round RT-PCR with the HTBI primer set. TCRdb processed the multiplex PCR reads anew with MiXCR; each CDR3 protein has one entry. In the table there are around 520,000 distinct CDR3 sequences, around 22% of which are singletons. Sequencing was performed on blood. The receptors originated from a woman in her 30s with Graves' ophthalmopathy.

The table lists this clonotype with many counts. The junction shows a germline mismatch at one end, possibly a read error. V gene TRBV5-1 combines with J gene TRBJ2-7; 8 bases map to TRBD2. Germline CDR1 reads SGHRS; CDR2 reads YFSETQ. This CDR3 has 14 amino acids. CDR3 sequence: CASSLAGTDYEQYF. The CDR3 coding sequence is TGTGCCAGCAGCTTAGCGGGGACGGACTACGAGCAGTACTTC.

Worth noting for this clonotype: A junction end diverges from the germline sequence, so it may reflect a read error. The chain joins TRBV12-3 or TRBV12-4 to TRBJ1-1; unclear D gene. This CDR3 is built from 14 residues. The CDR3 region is CASSPWTVNTEACF. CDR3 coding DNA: TGTGCCAGCAGTCCCTGGACGGTGAACACTGAAGCTTGCTTT.

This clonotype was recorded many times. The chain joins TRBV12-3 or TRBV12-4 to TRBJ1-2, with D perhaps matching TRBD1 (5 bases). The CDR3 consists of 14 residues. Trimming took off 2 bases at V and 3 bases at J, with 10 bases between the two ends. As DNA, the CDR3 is TGTGCCAGCAGTTTAAGGGACGGTTACTATGGCTACACCTTC. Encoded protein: CASSLRDGYYGYTF.

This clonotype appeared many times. CDR3: CASSPGSGSYGYTF. The CDR3 nucleotides read TGTGCCAGCAGCCCTGGGAGCGGTAGCTATGGCTACACCTTC. The chain couples TRBV7-2 to TRBJ1-2; D ambiguous. The CDR3 is 14 amino acids. Germline V CDR1 and CDR2: SGHTA, FQGNSA. The germline V and J ends were trimmed by 5 bases and 4 bases, with 14 bases remaining between them.

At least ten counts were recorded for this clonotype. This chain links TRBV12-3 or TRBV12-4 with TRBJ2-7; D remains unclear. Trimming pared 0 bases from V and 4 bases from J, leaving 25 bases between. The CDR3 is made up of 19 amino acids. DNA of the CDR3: TGTGCCAGCAGTTTAGCGACACGAGGCCTCAGACCCCCGACTTACGAGCAGTACTTC. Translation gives CASSLATRGLRPPTYEQYF.

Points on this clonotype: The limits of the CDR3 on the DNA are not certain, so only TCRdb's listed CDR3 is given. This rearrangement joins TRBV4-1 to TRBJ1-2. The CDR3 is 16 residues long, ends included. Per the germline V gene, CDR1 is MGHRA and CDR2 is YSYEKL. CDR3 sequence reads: CASSQVVPAANYGYTF.

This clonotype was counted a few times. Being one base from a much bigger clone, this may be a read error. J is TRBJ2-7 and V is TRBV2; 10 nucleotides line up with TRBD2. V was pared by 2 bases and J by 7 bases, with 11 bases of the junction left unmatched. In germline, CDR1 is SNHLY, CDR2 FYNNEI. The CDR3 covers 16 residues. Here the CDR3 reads CASSELGLAGAGEQYF. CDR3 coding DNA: TGTGCCAGCAGTGAACTAGGGCTAGCGGGGGCAGGGGAGCAGTACTTC.

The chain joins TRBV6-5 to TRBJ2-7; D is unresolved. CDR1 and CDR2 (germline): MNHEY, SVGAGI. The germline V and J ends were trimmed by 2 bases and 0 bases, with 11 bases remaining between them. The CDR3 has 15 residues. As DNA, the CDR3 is TGTGCCAGCAGTTACGATAGACGCACCTCCTACGAGCAGTACTTC. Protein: CASSYDRRTSYEQYF.

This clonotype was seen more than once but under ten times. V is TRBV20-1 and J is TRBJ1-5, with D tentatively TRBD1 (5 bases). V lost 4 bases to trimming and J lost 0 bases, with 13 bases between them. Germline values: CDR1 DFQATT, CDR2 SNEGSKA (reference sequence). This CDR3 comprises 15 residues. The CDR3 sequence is CSATTGAYSNQPQHF. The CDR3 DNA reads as TGCAGTGCTACCACAGGAGCTTATAGCAATCAGCCCCAGCATTTT.

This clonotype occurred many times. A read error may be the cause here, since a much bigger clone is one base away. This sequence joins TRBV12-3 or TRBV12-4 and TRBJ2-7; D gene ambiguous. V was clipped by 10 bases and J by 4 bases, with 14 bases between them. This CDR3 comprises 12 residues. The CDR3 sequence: CANTRVWYEQYF. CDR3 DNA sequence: TGTGCCAACACCCGGGTCTGGTACGAGCAGTACTTC.

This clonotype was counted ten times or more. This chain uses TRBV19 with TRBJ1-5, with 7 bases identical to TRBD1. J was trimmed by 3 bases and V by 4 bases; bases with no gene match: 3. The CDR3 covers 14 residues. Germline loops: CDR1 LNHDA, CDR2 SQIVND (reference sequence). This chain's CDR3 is CASSTGQVNQPQHF. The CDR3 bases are TGTGCCAGTAGTACCGGACAGGTCAATCAGCCCCAGCATTTT.